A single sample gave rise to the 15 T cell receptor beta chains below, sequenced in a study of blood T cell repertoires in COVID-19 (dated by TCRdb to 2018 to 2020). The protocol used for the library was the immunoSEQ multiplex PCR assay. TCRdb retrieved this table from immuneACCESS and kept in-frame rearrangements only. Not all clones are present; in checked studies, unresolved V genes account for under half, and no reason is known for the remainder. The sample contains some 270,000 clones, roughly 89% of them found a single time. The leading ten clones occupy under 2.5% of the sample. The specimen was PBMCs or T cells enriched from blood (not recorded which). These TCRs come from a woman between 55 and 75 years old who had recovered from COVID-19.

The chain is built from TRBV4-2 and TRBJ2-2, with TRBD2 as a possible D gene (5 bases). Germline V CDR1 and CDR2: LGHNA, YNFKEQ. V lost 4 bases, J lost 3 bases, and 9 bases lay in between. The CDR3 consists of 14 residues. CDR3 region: CASSLQADTGELFF. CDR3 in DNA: TGTGCCAGCAGCCTCCAAGCGGACACCGGGGAGCTGTTTTTT.

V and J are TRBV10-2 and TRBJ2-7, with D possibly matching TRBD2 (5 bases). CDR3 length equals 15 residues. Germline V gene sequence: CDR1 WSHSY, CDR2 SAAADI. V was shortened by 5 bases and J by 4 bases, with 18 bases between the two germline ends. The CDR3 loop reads CASSPDSPRRYEQYF. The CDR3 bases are TGCGCCAGCAGTCCCGATTCCCCCAGGAGGTACGAGCAGTACTTC.

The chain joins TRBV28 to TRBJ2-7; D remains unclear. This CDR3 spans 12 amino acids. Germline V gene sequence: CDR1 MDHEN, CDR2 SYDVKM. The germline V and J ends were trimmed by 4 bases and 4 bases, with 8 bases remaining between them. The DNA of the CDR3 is TGTGCCAGCAGTTATACACCGTACGAGCAGTACTTC. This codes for CASSYTPYEQYF.

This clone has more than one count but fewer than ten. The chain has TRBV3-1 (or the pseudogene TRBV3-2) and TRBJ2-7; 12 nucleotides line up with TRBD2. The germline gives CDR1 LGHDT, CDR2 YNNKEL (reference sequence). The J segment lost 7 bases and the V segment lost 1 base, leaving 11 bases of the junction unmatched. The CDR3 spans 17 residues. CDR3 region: CASSQGTSGISYVEQYF. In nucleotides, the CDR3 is TGTGCCAGCAGCCAAGGGACTAGCGGGATTTCCTACGTAGAGCAGTACTTC.

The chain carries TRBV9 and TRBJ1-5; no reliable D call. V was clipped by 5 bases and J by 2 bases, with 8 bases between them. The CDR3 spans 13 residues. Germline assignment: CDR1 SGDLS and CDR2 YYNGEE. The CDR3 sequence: CASSEMGNQPQHF. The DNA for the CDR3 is TGTGCCAGCAGTGAGATGGGCAATCAGCCCCAGCATTTT. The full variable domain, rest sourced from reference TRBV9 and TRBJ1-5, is DSGVTQTPKHLITATGQRVTLRCSPRSGDLSVYWYQQSLDQGLQFLIQYYNGEERAKGNILERFSAQQFPDLHSELNLSSLELGDSALYFCASSEMGNQPQHFGDGTRLSIL.

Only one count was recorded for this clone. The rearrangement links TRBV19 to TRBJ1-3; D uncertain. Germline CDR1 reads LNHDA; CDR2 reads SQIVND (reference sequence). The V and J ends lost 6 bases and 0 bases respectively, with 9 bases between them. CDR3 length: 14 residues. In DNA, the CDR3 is TGTGCCAGTAGGGGCTCTAACTCTGGAAACACCATATATTTT. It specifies CASRGSNSGNTIYF.

The CDR3 loop is CASSPVNYGYTF. As DNA, the CDR3 is TGTGCCAGCAGCCCAGTAAACTATGGCTACACCTTC. The genes are TRBV7-9 and TRBJ1-2; D remains unclear. The germline gives CDR1 SEHNR, CDR2 FQNEAQ (reference sequence). Trimming removed 5 bases at V and 2 bases at J, with 6 bases between. CDR3 length equals 12 residues.

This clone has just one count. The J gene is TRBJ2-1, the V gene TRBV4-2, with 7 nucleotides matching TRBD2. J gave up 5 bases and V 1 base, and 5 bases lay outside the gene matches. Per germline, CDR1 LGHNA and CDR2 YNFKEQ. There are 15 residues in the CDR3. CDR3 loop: CASSQAGTTNNEQFF. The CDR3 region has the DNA TGTGCCAGCAGCCAAGCCGGGACTACGAACAATGAGCAGTTCTTC.

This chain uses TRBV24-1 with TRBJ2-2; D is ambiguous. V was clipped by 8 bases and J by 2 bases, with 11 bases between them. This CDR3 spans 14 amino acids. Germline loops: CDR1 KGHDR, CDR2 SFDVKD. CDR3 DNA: TGTGCCACCACCCCTACCATCAACACCGGGGAGCTGTTTTTT. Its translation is CATTPTINTGELFF.

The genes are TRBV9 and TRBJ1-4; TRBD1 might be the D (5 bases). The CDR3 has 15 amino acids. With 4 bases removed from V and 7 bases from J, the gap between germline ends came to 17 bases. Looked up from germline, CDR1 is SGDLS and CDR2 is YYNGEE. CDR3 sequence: CASSPGSVGPEKLFF. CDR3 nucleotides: TGTGCCAGCAGCCCCGGTTCTGTGGGGCCTGAAAAACTGTTTTTT.

The CDR3 DNA sequence: TGTGCCAGCAGCGTAGCGACGGGAGGTTACACCGGGGAGCTGTTTTTT. This codes for CASSVATGGYTGELFF. The chain recombines TRBV9 with TRBJ2-2, with 7 bases aligning to TRBD2. The V gene's germline CDR1 is SGDLS and CDR2 YYNGEE. Trimming at V came to 0 bases and at J to 3 bases, leaving 5 bases not matched to a gene. The CDR3 runs 16 residues.

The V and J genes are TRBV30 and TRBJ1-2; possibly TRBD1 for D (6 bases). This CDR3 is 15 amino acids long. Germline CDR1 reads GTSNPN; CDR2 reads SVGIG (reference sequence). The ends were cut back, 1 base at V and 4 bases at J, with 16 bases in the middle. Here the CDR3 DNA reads TGTGCCTGGAGTGGGACCTTACAGGGATCCTATGGCTACACCTTC. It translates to CAWSGTLQGSYGYTF.

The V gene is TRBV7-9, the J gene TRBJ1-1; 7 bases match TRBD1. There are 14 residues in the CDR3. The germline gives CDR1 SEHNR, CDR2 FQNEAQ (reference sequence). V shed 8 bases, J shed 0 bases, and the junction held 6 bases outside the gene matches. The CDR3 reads CASGPGTVNTEAFF. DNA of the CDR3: TGTGCCAGCGGCCCCGGGACAGTGAACACTGAAGCTTTCTTT.

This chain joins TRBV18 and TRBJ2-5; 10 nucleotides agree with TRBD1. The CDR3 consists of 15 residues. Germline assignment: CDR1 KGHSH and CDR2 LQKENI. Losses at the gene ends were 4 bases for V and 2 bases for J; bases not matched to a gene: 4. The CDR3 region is CASSRGTGVQETQYF. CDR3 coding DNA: TGTGCCAGCTCACGAGGGACAGGGGTTCAAGAGACCCAGTACTTC.

Written as DNA, the CDR3 is TGTGCCTGGAGCGAGGCTATCTATCTTCACAATGAGCAGTTCTTC. This encodes CAWSEAIYLHNEQFF. The chain employs TRBV30 and TRBJ2-1; unclear D gene. The CDR3 extends over 15 amino acids. Germline V gives CDR1 GTSNPN, CDR2 SVGIG (reference sequence). Trimming took 3 bases from V and 5 from J, leaving 17 bases between them.